This T cell receptor (beta chain) was recorded in a study of cytomegalovirus exposure and HLA in healthy donors. The CDR3 length is 14 residues. Germline values: CDR1 SGHTA, CDR2 FQGNSA. The ends were cut back, 1 base at V and 4 bases at J, with 10 bases in the middle. Profiled with immunoSEQ multiplex PCR; TCRdb holds only in-frame clones, not every one. Among more than 200,000 clones listed, less than 95% were seen once. Sequenced material: PBMCs. The clonotype was recovered from a woman aged 25 to 39 in good health and CMV-seronegative. The V gene is TRBV7-2, the J gene TRBJ2-5; D gene ambiguous. CDR3 sequence reads: CASSLVGGGETQYF. CDR3 DNA: TGTGCCAGCAGCTTAGTTGGCGGTGGAGAGACCCAGTACTTC.